This TCR beta chain emerged from a study of shared clonotypes between healthy human individuals. Study-wide results and limits: The genetic and exposure-history diversity represented was limited by few donors.

On this clone itself: Its antigen is still unknown.

V lost 8 bases and J lost 7, with 18 bases in between. This CDR3 spans 14 amino acids. The germline gives CDR1 GTSNPN, CDR2 SVGIG (reference sequence). The data were produced by immunoSEQ multiplex PCR, yet TCRdb's version contains in-frame clones alone and is incomplete. The table lists a few million clones, 85% to 95% of them singletons, with roughly 0.13% in the top ten. The receptor was derived from a man aged 18 to 30 in good health. Source material: naive CD4+ T cells sorted from blood. The sample's subset: CD45RA+ positively selected. The genes are TRBV30 and TRBJ1-6; tentatively, D is TRBD1 (5 bases). The CDR3 here is CAVKGTVSNSPLHF. The CDR3 DNA is TGTGCCGTAAAAGGGACGGTTTCGAATTCACCCCTCCACTTT.